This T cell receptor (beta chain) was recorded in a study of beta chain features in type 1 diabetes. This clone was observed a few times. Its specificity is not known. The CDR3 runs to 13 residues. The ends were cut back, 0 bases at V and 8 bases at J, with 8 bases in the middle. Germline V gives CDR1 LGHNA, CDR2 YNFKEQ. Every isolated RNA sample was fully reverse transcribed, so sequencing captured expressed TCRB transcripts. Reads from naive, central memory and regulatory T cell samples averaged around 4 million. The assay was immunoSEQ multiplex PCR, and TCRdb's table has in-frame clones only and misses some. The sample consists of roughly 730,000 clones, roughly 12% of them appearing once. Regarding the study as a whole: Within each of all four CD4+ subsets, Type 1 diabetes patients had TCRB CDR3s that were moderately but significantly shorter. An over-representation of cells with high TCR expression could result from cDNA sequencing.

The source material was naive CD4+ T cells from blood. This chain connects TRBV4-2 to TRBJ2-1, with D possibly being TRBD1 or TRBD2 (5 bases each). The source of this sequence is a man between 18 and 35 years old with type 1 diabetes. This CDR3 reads CASSQEVGDEQFF. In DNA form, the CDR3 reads TGTGCCAGCAGCCAAGAAGTGGGGGATGAGCAGTTCTTC.